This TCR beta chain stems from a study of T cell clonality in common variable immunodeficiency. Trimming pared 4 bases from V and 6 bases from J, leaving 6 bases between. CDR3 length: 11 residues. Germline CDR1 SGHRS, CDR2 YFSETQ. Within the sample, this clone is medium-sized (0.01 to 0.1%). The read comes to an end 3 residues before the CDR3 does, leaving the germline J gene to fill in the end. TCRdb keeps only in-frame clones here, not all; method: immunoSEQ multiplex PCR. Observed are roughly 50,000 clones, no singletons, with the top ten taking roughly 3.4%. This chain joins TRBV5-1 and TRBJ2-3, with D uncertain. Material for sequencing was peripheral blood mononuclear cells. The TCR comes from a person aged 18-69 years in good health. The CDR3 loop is CASSEGDTQYF. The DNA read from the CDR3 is TGCGCCAGCAGCGAAGGGGATACG. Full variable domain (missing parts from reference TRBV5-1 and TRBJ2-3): KAGVTQTPRYLIKTRGQQVTLSCSPISGHRSVSWYQQTPGQGLQFLFEYFSETQRNKGNFPGRFSGRQFSNSRSEMNVSTLELGDSALYLCASSEGDTQYFGPGTRLTVL.